The sequence of this T cell receptor beta chain was determined in a study of shared clonotypes between healthy human individuals. Study results and limitations: Non-shared clonotypes were found to have lower generation probabilities than the clonotypes that were shared by all four of the sorted-subset donors.

Data came from immunoSEQ multiplex PCR; TCRdb stores just in-frame clones and leaves some out. The table has over 1.5 million clones, approximately 98% seen once. Germline assignment: CDR1 MNHNS and CDR2 SASEGT. V lost 6 bases and J lost 3; bases outside the gene matches: 4. The CDR3 has 13 amino acids. About this clone: The antigen is undetermined.

Sequenced sample: naive CD4+ T cells sorted from blood. Subset here: CD45RA+ positively selected. The chain couples TRBV6-1 to TRBJ1-1; 7 bases fit TRBD1. This receptor was obtained from a man aged 25-45 years in good health. The chain's CDR3 is CASRNRGDTEAFF. The CDR3 DNA is TGTGCCAGCAGAAACAGGGGTGACACTGAAGCTTTCTTT.